This entry concerns a single T cell receptor (beta chain). Its specificity is unknown. This sample was included in a study of identical twins. TCRdb called the 5' RACE reads again in MiXCR, with one record for every CDR3 protein. The sample has fewer than 250,000 distinct CDR3 sequences; roughly a tenth are singletons. General study findings and limits: Partly confounded zero-insertion analyses could result from invariant MAIT and iNKT cells.

This CDR3 has 14 residues. Looked up from germline, CDR1 is MNHEY and CDR2 is SVGAGI. The V gene lost 4 bases and the J gene lost 9 bases, with 16 bases spanning the gap. The rearrangement links TRBV6-5 to TRBJ2-1, with D perhaps TRBD2 (6 bases). Sequenced material: memory (CD45RO+) T cells sorted from blood. The sequence came from a woman aged 18-29 years in good health. The CDR3 here is CASSSQLAIGEQFF. The CDR3 region has the DNA TGTGCCAGCAGTTCACAACTAGCAATCGGTGAGCAGTTCTTC.